The clone carrying this T cell receptor beta chain showed up just a few times. The source of the sample is a study of blood T cell repertoires in COVID-19. Study-level background: T cells, B-cell-depleted T cells, or PBMCs provided the cDNA or gDNA that served as material.

The germline CDR1 and CDR2 sequences are SNHLY and FYNNEI. The CDR3 has 15 amino acids. Losses at the gene ends were 6 bases for V and 7 bases for J; bases not matched to a gene: 8. Sequenced by immunoSEQ multiplex PCR; TCRdb stores in-frame clones only, minus some. Of some 330,000 clones in the sample, 87% are singletons; the top ten hold around 1.9%. What was sequenced was PBMCs or T cells enriched from blood (not recorded which). The V and J genes are TRBV2 and TRBJ2-7, with 14 bases matching TRBD2. This TCR came from a man aged 35 to 55 in a cohort exposed to, infected with or recovered from COVID-19 (not recorded which). The DNA of the CDR3 is TGTGCCAGCAGGCCGGGACTAGCGGGAGCGGGGGAGCAGTACTTC. Translating gives CASRPGLAGAGEQYF.